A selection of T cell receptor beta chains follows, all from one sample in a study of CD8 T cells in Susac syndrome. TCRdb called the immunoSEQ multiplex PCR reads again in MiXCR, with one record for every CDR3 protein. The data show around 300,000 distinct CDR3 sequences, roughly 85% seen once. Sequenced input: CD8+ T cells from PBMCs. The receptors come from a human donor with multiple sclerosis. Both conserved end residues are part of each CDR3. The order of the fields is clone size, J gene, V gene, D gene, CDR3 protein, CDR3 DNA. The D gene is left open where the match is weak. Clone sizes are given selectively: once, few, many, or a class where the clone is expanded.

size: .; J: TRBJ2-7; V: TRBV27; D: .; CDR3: CASSFGQGSFHEQYF; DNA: TGTGCCAGCAGTTTTGGGCAGGGGAGTTTCCACGAGCAGTACTTC
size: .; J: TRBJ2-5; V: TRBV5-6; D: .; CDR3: CASSYITDLGTQYF; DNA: TGTGCCAGCAGCTATATAACTGACTTGGGGACCCAGTACTTC
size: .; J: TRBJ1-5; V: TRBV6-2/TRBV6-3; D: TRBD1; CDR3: CASSRTGGTQPQHF; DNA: TGTGCCAGCAGCAGGACAGGGGGAACCCAGCCCCAGCATTTT
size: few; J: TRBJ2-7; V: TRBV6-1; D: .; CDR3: CASSHSSYEQYF; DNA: TGTGCCAGCAGTCACAGCTCCTACGAGCAGTACTTC
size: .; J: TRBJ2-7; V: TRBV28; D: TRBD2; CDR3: CASSPSGLAGREQYF; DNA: TGTGCCAGCAGTCCCTCCGGACTAGCGGGACGCGAGCAGTACTTC
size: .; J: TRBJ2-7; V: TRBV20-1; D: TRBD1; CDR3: CSAIIMGQGFSYEQYF; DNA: TGCAGTGCTATCATTATGGGACAGGGATTCTCCTACGAGCAGTACTTC
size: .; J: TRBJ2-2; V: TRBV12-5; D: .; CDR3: CASGKGVNTGELFF; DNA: TGTGCTAGTGGAAAGGGGGTAAACACCGGGGAGCTGTTTTTT
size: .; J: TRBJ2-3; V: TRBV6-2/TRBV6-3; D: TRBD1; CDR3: CASSYSTDRGDTQYF; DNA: TGTGCCAGCAGTTACTCGACGGACAGGGGAGATACGCAGTATTTT
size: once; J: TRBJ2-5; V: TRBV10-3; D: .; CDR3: CAISVRPAGLEETQYF; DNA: TGTGCCATCAGTGTCCGGCCGGCGGGGCTGGAAGAGACCCAGTACTTC
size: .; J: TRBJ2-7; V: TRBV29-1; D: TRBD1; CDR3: CSAGTGTISYEQYF; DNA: TGCAGCGCTGGGACAGGGACAATCTCCTACGAGCAGTACTTC
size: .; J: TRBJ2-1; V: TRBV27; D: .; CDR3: CASSLYPHNEQFF; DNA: TGTGCCAGCAGTTTATATCCTCACAATGAGCAGTTCTTC
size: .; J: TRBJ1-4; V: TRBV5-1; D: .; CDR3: CASSFSGPEKLFF; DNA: TGCGCCAGCAGCTTTTCGGGCCCAGAAAAACTGTTTTTT
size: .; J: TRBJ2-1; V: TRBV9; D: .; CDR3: CASSVVGRTDNEQFF; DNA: TGTGCCAGCAGCGTAGTCGGCCGAACAGACAATGAGCAGTTCTTC
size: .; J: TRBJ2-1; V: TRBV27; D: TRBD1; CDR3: CASSYLGTGLNEQFF; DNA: TGTGCCAGCAGCTACCTGGGGACAGGACTTAATGAGCAGTTCTTC
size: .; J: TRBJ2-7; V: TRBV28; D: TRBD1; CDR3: CASSLVIGQGPDEQYF; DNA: TGTGCCAGCAGTTTAGTCATTGGACAGGGCCCAGACGAGCAGTACTTC
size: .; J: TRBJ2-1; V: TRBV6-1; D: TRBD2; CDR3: CASSEEIPGGPGEQFF; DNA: TGTGCCAGCAGTGAAGAGATACCGGGAGGGCCTGGTGAGCAGTTCTTC
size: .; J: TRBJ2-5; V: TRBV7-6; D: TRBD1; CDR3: CASSPTLTGLGETQYF; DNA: TGTGCCAGCAGCCCGACCCTGACAGGGTTAGGCGAGACCCAGTACTTC
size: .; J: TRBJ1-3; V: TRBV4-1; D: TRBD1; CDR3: CASSPGTGTSGNTIYF; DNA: TGCGCCAGCAGCCCCGGGACAGGGACCTCTGGAAACACCATATATTTT
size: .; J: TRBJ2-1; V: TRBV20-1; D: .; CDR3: CSASPAGSYNEQFF; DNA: TGCAGTGCTAGTCCCGCGGGGTCCTACAATGAGCAGTTCTTC
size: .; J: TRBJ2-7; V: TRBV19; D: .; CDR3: CASSAALPYEQYF; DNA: TGTGCCAGTAGTGCGGCATTACCCTACGAGCAGTACTTC
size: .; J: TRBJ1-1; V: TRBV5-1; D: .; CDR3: CASSPAPDTEAFF; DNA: TGCGCCAGCAGCCCGGCGCCGGACACTGAAGCTTTCTTT
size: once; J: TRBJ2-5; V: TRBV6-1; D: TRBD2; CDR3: CASSPWGAGGPEETQYF; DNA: TGTGCCAGCAGCCCCTGGGGAGCGGGAGGCCCGGAAGAGACCCAGTACTTC
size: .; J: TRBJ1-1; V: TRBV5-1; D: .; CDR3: CASSPGERYTEAFF; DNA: TGCGCCAGCAGTCCTGGGGAGAGGTACACTGAAGCTTTCTTT